The T cell receptor (beta chain) described here comes from a study of molecular identifiers for immune sequencing clone quantification. Naive CD8 sequencing libraries were generated from 20,000 to 1,000,000 sorted cells, with 10%, 30% or 50% RNA as input. This CDR3 comprises 13 residues. The V end was cut by 5 bases, the J end by 2 bases, with 9 bases between. In its sample, this clonotype was seen a few times. Its cognate antigen is unknown. Study-level results: Molecules of identical TCR sharing a barcode could underestimate highly expanded clone sizes. Detecting spiked Jurkat TCR RNA from one cell among about a million naive cells was reportedly possible.

In TCRdb, the PCR reads were re-called with MiXCR into one record per CDR3 protein. This table holds around 480,000 distinct CDR3 sequences, about 25% found once. The clonotype originates from a human donor in good health. Some libraries in this study had Jurkat cell RNA spiked in. Sequenced sample: naive CD8+ T cells from blood, with Jurkat cell RNA spiked in. Subset in this sample: FACS-sorted CD8+CD4-CCR7+CD45RA+ naive T cells. The J gene is TRBJ1-2, the V gene TRBV12-3 or TRBV12-4; D is ambiguous. The DNA for the CDR3 is TGTGCCAGCAGTCATGGATCAAACTATGGCTACACCTTC. This translates into CASSHGSNYGYTF.